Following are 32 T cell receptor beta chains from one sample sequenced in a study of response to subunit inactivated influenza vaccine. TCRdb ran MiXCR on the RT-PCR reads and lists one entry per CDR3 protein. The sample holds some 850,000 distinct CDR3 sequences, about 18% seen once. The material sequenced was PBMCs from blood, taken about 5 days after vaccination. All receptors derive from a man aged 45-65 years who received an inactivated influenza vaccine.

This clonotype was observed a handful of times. The DNA of the CDR3 is TGTGCCAGCAGTTACTTACCGCCCGGGACAGTCTACGAGCAGTACTTC. Translating it yields CASSYLPPGTVYEQYF. The gene calls are TRBV6-2 or TRBV6-3 and TRBJ2-7; 7 positions match TRBD1. V shed 1 base and J 3 bases; nucleotides not matched to a gene: 9. The V gene's germline CDR1 is MNHEY and CDR2 SVGEGT. CDR3 length: 16 residues.

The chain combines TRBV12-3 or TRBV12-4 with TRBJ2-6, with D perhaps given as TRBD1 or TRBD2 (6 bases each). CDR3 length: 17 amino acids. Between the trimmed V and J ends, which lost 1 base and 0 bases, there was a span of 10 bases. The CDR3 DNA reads TGTGCCAGCAGTTTAGGGGGGGCCCTCTCTGGGGCCAACGTCCTGACTTTC. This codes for CASSLGGALSGANVLTF.

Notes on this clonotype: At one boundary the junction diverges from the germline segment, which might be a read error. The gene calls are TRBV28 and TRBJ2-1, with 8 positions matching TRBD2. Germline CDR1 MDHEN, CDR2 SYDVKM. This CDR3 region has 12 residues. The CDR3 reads CASSTGLARPRF. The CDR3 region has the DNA TGTGCCAGCAGCACCGGACTAGCCAGACCCCGCTTC.

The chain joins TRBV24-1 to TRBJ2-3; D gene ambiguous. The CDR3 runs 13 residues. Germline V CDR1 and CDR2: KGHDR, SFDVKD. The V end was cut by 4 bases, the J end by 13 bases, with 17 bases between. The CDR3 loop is CATSETGLPAEYF. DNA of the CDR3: TGTGCCACCAGTGAAACGGGCCTCCCGGCGGAGTATTTT.

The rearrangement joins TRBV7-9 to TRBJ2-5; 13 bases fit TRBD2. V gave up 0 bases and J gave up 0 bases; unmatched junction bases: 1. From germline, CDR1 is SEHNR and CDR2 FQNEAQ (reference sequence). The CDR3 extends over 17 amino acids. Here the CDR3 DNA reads TGTGCCAGCAGCTTAGCGACTAGCGGGGGGTACCAAGAGACCCAGTACTTC. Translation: CASSLATSGGYQETQYF.

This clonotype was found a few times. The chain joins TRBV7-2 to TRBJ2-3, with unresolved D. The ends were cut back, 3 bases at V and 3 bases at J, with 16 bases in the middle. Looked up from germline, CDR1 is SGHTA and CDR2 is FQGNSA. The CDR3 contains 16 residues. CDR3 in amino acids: CASSFGRPWQTDTQYF. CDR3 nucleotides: TGTGCCAGCAGCTTCGGGCGCCCCTGGCAAACAGATACGCAGTATTTT.

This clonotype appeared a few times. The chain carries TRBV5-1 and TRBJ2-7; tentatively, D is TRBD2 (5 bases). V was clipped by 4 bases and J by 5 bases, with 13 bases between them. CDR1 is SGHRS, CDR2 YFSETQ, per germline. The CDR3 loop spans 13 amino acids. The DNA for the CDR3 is TGCGCCAGCAGCCCTGGCGAGGGCCACGAGCAGTACTTC. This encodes CASSPGEGHEQYF.

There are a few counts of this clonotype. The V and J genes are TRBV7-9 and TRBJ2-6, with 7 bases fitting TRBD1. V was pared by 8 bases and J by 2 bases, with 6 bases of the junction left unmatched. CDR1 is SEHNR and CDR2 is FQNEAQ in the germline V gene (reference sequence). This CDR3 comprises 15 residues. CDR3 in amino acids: CASRDSLTGANVLTF. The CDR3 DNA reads TGTGCCAGCCGGGACAGTCTCACTGGGGCCAACGTCCTGACTTTC.

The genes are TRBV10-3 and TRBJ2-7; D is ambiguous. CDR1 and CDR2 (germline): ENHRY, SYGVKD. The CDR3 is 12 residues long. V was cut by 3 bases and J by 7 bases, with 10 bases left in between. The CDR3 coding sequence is TGTGCCATCAGTGATGGTGGTGGGGAGCAGTACTTC. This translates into CAISDGGGEQYF.

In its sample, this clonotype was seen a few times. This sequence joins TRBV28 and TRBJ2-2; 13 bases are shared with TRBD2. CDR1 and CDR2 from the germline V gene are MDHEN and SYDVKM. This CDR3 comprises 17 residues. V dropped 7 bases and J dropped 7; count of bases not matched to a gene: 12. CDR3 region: CASNVPGLAGFGGELFF. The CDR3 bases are TGTGCCAGCAACGTACCGGGACTAGCGGGATTTGGCGGGGAGCTGTTTTTT.

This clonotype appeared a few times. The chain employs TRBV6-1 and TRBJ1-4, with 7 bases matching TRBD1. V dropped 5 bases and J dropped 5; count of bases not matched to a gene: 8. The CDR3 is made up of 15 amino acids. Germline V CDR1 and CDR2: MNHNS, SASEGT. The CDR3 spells CASSKKGAWNEKLFF. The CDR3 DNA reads TGTGCCAGCAGTAAAAAGGGGGCATGGAATGAAAAACTGTTTTTT.

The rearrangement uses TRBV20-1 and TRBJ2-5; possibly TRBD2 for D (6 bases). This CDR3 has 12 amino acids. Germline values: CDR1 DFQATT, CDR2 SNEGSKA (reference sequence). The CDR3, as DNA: TGCAGCCCCCTCGGGGGACGGGAGACCCAGTACTTC. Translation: CSPLGGRETQYF.

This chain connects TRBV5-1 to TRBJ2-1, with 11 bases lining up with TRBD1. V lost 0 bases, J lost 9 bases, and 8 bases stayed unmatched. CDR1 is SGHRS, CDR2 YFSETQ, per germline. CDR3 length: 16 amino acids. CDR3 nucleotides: TGCGCCAGCAGCTTGGCGGGACAGGGGGGGGTGAGTGAGCAGTTCTTC. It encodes CASSLAGQGGVSEQFF. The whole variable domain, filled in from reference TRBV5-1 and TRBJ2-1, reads KAGVTQTPRYLIKTRGQQVTLSCSPISGHRSVSWYQQTPGQGLQFLFEYFSETQRNKGNFPGRFSGRQFSNSRSEMNVSTLELGDSALYLCASSLAGQGGVSEQFFGPGTRLTVL.

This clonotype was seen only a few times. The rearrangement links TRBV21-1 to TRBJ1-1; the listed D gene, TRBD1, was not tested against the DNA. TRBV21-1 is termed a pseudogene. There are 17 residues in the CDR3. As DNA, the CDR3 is TGTGCCAGCAGCAATCGTACCGGGACGGACGTTAACACTGAAGCTTTCTTT. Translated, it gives CASSNRTGTDVNTEAFF.

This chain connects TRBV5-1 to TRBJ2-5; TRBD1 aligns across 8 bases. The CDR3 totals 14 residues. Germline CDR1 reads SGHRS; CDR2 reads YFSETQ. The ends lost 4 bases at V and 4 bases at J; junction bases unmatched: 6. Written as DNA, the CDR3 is TGCGCCAGCAGCCCCCGGGACAGGCGAGAGACCCAGTACTTC. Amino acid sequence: CASSPRDRRETQYF.

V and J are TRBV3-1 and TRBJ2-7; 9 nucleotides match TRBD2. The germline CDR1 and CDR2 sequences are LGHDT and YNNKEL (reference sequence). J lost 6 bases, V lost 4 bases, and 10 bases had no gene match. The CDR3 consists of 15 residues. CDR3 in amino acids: CASSLQRGLASEQYF. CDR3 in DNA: TGTGCCAGCAGCCTCCAGCGCGGACTAGCGAGCGAGCAGTACTTC.

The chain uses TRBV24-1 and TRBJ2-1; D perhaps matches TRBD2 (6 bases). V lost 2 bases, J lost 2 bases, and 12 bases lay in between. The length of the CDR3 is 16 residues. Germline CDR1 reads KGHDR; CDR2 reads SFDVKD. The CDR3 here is CATSDSFSGTYNEQFF. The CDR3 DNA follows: TGTGCCACCAGTGATTCGTTTAGCGGCACCTACAATGAGCAGTTCTTC.

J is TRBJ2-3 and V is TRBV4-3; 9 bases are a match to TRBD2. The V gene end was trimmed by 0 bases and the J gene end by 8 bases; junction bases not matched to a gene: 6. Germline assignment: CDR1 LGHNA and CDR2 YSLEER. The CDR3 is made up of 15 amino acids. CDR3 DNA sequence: TGCGCCAGCAGCCAAGATTTTCGAGCGGGAGGTACGCAGTATTTT. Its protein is CASSQDFRAGGTQYF.

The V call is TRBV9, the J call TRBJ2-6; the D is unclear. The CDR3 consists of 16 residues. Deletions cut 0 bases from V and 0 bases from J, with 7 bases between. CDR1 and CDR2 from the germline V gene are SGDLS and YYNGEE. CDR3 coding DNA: TGTGCCAGCAGCGTAGGACACCGCTCTGGGGCCAACGTCCTGACTTTC. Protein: CASSVGHRSGANVLTF.

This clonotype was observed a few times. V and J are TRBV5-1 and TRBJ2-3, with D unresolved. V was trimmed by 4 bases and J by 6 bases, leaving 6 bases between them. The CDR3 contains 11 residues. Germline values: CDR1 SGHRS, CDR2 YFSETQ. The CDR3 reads CASSKDDTQYF. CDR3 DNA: TGCGCCAGCAGCAAGGATGATACGCAGTATTTT.

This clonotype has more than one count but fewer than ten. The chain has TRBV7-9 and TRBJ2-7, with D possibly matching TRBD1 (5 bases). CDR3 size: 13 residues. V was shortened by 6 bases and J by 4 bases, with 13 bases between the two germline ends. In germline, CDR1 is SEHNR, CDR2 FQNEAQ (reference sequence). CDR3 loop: CASRPDTHYEQYF. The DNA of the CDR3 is TGTGCCAGCAGGCCGGACACCCATTACGAGCAGTACTTC.

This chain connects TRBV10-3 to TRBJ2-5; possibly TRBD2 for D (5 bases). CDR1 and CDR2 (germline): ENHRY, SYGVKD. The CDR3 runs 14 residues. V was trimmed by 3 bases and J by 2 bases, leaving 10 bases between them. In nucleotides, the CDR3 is TGTGCCATCAGTGATCGGGGAAATCAAGAGACCCAGTACTTC. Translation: CAISDRGNQETQYF.

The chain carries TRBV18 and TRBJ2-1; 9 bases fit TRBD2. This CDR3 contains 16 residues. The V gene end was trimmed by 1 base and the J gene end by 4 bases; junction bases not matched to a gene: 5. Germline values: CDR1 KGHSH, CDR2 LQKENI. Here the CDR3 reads CASSPRELAGYNEQFF. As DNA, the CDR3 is TGTGCCAGCTCACCACGAGAGCTAGCGGGGTACAATGAGCAGTTCTTC.

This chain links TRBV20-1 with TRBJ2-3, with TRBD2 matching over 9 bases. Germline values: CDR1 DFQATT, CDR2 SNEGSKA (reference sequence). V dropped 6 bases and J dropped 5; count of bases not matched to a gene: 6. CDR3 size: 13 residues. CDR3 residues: CSALPSGKDTQYF. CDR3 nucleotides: TGCAGTGCCCTCCCTAGCGGGAAAGATACGCAGTATTTT.

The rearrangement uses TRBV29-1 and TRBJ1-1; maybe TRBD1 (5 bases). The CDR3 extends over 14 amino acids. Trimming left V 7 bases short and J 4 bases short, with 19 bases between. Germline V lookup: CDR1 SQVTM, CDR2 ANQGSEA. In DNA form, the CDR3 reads TGCAGCGCCCATGGGGGTTTAGAGACCACTGAAGCTTTCTTT. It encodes CSAHGGLETTEAFF. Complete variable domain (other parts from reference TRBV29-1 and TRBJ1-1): SAVISQKPSRDICQRGTSLTIQCQVDSQVTMMFWYRQQPGQSLTLIATANQGSEATYESGFVIDKFPISRPNLTFSTLTVSNMSPEDSSIYLCSAHGGLETTEAFFGQGTRLTVV.

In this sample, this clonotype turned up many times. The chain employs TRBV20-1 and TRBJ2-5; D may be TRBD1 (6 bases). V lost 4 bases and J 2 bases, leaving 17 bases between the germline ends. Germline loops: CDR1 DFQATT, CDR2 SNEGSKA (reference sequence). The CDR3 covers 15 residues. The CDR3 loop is CSAMPGHRIQETQYF. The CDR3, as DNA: TGCAGTGCTATGCCGGGACACCGTATTCAAGAGACCCAGTACTTC.

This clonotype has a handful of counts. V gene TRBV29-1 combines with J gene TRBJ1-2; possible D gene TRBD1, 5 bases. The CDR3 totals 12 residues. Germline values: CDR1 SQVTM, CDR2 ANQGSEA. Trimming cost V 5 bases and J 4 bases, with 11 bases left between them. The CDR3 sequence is CSVQGALYGYTF. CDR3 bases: TGCAGCGTTCAGGGAGCACTCTATGGCTACACCTTC.

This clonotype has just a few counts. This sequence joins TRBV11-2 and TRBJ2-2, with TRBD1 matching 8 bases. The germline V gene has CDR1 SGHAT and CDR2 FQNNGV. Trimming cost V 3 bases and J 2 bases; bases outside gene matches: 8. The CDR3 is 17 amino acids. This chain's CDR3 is CASSLRWDRRNTGELFF. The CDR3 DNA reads TGTGCCAGCAGCTTGCGTTGGGACAGGAGAAACACCGGGGAGCTGTTTTTT.

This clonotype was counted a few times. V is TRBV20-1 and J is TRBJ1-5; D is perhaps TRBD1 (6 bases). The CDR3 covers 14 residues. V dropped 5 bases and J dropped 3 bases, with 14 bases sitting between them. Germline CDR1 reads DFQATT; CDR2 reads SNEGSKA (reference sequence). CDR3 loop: CSALDRRINQPQHF. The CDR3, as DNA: TGCAGTGCTCTTGACAGGAGAATCAATCAGCCCCAGCATTTT.

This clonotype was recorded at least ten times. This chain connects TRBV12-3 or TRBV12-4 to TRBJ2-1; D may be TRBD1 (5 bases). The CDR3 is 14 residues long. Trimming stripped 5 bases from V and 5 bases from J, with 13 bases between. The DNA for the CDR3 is TGTGCCAGCAGTGTCGCGGTGGACAACAATGAGCAGTTCTTC. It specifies CASSVAVDNNEQFF.

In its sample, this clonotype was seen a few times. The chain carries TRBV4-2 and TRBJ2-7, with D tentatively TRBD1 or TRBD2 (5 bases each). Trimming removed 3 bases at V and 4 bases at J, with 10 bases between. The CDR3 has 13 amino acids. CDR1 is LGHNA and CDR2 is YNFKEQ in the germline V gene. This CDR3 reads CASSQRGSYEQYF. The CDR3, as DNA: TGTGCCAGCAGCCAGAGGGGTAGTTACGAGCAGTACTTC.

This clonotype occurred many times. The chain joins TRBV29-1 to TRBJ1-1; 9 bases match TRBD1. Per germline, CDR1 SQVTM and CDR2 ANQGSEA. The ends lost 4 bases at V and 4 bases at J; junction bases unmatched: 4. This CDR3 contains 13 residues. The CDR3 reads CSVGTGVSTEAFF. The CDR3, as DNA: TGCAGCGTTGGGACAGGGGTATCCACTGAAGCTTTCTTT.